This T cell receptor beta chain was recovered during a study of blood T cell repertoires in COVID-19. Study summary: Italy, Spain and the United States were the sources of the convalescent and acute COVID-19 samples.

Profiling relied on immunoSEQ multiplex PCR, and the TCRdb table lists in-frame clones only, not all of them. This table holds 140,000 to 150,000 clones, approximately 80% found once. The length of the CDR3 is 15 residues. The germline V gene encodes CDR1 SNHLY and CDR2 FYNNEI. With 4 bases clipped from V and 0 bases from J, the junction kept 4 bases outside the gene matches. Donors of Cohort 3 who recovered were those that had two negative PCRs, clearance, or symptom resolution. The sequence derives from a woman in her forties or fifties who had recovered from COVID-19. J is TRBJ1-1 and V is TRBV2; 8 positions agree with TRBD1. Material for sequencing was PBMCs or T cells enriched from blood (not recorded which). The CDR3 spells CASSVRDRMNTEAFF. CDR3 coding DNA: TGTGCCAGCAGTGTAAGGGACAGGATGAACACTGAAGCTTTCTTT.